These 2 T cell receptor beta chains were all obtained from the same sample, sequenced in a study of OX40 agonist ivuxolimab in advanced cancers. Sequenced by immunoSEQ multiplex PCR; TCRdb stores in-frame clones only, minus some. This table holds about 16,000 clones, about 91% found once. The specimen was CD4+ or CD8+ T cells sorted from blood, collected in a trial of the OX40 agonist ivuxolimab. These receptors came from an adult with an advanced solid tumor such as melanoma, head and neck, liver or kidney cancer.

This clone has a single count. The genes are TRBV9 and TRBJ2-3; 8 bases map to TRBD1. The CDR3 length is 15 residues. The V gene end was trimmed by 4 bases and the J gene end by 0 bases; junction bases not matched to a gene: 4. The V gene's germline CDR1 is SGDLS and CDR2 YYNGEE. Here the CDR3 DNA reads TGTGCCAGCAGCTGGACAGGGATGAGCACAGATACGCAGTATTTT. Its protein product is CASSWTGMSTDTQYF.

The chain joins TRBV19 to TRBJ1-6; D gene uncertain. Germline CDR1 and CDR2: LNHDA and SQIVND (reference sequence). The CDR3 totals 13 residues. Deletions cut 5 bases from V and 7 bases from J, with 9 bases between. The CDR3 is CASSGQMNSPLHF. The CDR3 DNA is TGTGCCAGTAGTGGTCAGATGAATTCACCCCTCCACTTT.